The 30 T cell receptor beta chains below come from one sample, sequenced in a study of T cells after yellow fever vaccination. TCRdb analysed the 5' RACE reads with MiXCR anew, one entry per CDR3 protein. The data show roughly 160,000 distinct CDR3 sequences, 9.3% seen once. Sequences were derived from CD8+ T cells sorted from PBMCs, sampled 45 days after the yellow fever booster vaccination. The receptor set was obtained from a man aged 18 to 30 who received the YFV17D yellow fever vaccine.

The gene calls are TRBV29-1 and TRBJ1-1; D not resolved. V lost 1 base to trimming and J lost 7 bases, with 10 bases between them. Germline V gene sequence: CDR1 SQVTM, CDR2 ANQGSEA. The CDR3 length is 12 residues. CDR3 in DNA: TGCAGCGTTGAAGTTAGGGCAATTGAAGCTTTCTTT. It yields the protein CSVEVRAIEAFF.

This clonotype was counted only a few times. The chain carries TRBV9 and TRBJ1-1; the D gene is possibly TRBD1 (5 bases). CDR3 size: 13 residues. Germline CDR1 reads SGDLS; CDR2 reads YYNGEE. Deletions cut 2 bases from V and 4 bases from J, with 9 bases between. The CDR3 protein is CASSVGGATEAFF. CDR3 bases: TGTGCCAGCAGCGTGGGGGGTGCCACTGAAGCTTTCTTT. Full variable domain (missing parts from reference TRBV9 and TRBJ1-1): DSGVTQTPKHLITATGQRVTLRCSPRSGDLSVYWYQQSLDQGLQFLIQYYNGEERAKGNILERFSAQQFPDLHSELNLSSLELGDSALYFCASSVGGATEAFFGQGTRLTVV.

This chain uses TRBV6-1 with TRBJ2-3; 7 bases match TRBD1. CDR1 MNHNS and CDR2 SASEGT come from the germline V gene. This CDR3 region has 15 residues. J was trimmed by 4 bases and V by 7 bases; bases with no gene match: 11. The CDR3 region has the DNA TGTGCCAGCACGCGAATGACAGGGTCCCCAGATACGCAGTATTTT. Its translation is CASTRMTGSPDTQYF.

This clonotype turned up a few times. The chain recombines TRBV11-2 with TRBJ2-3; D remains ambiguous. From germline, CDR1 is SGHAT and CDR2 FQNNGV. The CDR3 sequence is 16 residues long. The ends were cut back, 5 bases at V and 2 bases at J, with 17 bases in the middle. The CDR3 DNA reads TGTGCCAGCAGCCCAATCGCCAGAGGTCTCACAGATACGCAGTATTTT. It encodes CASSPIARGLTDTQYF.

This clonotype appeared many times. V gene TRBV7-9 combines with J gene TRBJ2-5; TRBD2 matches 7 bases. From germline, CDR1 is SEHNR and CDR2 FQNEAQ (reference sequence). CDR3 length: 13 residues. Unmatched junction bases numbered 0, after V lost 3 bases and J lost 2 bases. The CDR3 coding sequence is TGTGCCAGCAGCTTGGGAGGGCAAGAGACCCAGTACTTC. This translates into CASSLGGQETQYF.

This clonotype was detected only once. This chain connects TRBV10-2 to TRBJ2-1; 9 bases are a match to TRBD2. CDR1 and CDR2 (germline): WSHSY, SAAADI. The CDR3 runs 17 residues. V lost 0 bases, J lost 6 bases, and 9 bases stayed unmatched. Here the CDR3 DNA reads TGCGCCAGCAGTGAGTCGATTTCGCTAGCGGGGAGCAATGAGCAGTTCTTC. The encoded protein is CASSESISLAGSNEQFF.

This clonotype was seen a few times. V and J are TRBV19 and TRBJ1-1, with D maybe TRBD1 (5 bases). This CDR3 is built from 14 residues. The germline V and J ends were trimmed by 1 base and 2 bases, with 8 bases remaining between them. Germline V gene lookup returns CDR1 LNHDA and CDR2 SQIVND (reference sequence). In nucleotides, the CDR3 is TGTGCCAGTAGTATAGGGACACTCAACACTGAAGCTTTCTTT. Encoded protein: CASSIGTLNTEAFF.

The gene calls are TRBV19 and TRBJ2-3, with TRBD2 as a possible D gene (7 bases). Trimming shortened V by 1 base and J by 2 bases, and 13 bases separated the two germline ends. Germline V gene lookup returns CDR1 LNHDA and CDR2 SQIVND (reference sequence). The CDR3 has 16 residues. The CDR3 nucleotides are TGTGCCAGTAGTATAGTCTCCGGGGGGCTCACAGATACGCAGTATTTT. Translated, it gives CASSIVSGGLTDTQYF.

This clonotype was observed a handful of times. The gene calls are TRBV6-2 or TRBV6-3 and TRBJ2-3; 10 bases map to TRBD2. Germline CDR1 is MNHEY and CDR2 is SVGEGT. The length of the CDR3 is 20 residues. The trim removed 2 bases at V and 0 bases at J, leaving 14 bases unmatched. The CDR3 loop is CASSYRSSGGLTSSTDTQYF. The CDR3 DNA reads TGTGCCAGCAGTTACCGGTCTAGCGGGGGCCTTACGTCTAGCACAGATACGCAGTATTTT.

The chain couples TRBV7-9 to TRBJ2-2; 9 bases fit TRBD1. Germline V gene lookup returns CDR1 SEHNR and CDR2 FQNEAQ (reference sequence). The ends lost 6 bases at V and 4 bases at J; junction bases unmatched: 3. The CDR3 covers 14 residues. The CDR3 protein is CASRGTGLTGELFF. The CDR3 bases are TGTGCCAGCAGGGGGACAGGGCTCACCGGGGAGCTGTTTTTT.

The V and J genes are TRBV18 and TRBJ2-7; possibly TRBD1 or TRBD2 for D (5 bases each). V was cut by 3 bases and J by 3 bases, with 30 bases left in between. The germline V gene encodes CDR1 KGHSH and CDR2 LQKENI. This CDR3 comprises 20 residues. The CDR3 coding sequence is TGTGCCAGCTCACCGGGACGGGCAGGGCCCCTCCTTACTAGGTACTACGAGCAGTACGTC. This translates into CASSPGRAGPLLTRYYEQYV.

This clonotype came up a few times. The chain recombines TRBV5-6 with TRBJ2-7, with 9 bases fitting TRBD1. Germline V gene lookup returns CDR1 SGHDT and CDR2 YYEEEE. The V gene end was trimmed by 3 bases and the J gene end by 3 bases; junction bases not matched to a gene: 7. The CDR3 is made up of 15 amino acids. CDR3 coding DNA: TGTGCCAGCAGCTCTTCGACAGGGGGTCGCTACGAGCAGTACGTC. Translated, it gives CASSSSTGGRYEQYV.

The J gene is TRBJ2-7, the V gene TRBV27, with 10 bases fitting TRBD1. This CDR3 region has 15 residues. After removal of 5 bases from V and 5 bases from J, the junction contained 9 bases not matched to a gene. CDR1 is MNHEY and CDR2 is SMNVEV in the germline V gene (reference sequence). CDR3 sequence: CASSPTGQGTHEQYF. The CDR3 DNA reads as TGTGCCAGCAGTCCAACGGGACAGGGGACCCACGAGCAGTACTTC.

Only a few counts were recorded for this clonotype. This chain uses TRBV20-1 with TRBJ1-5, with TRBD1 identical over 7 bases. The length of the CDR3 is 17 residues. V dropped 6 bases and J dropped 3; count of bases not matched to a gene: 17. Germline V gene data show CDR1 as DFQATT and CDR2 as SNEGSKA (reference sequence). The chain's CDR3 is CSARPITGAEYNQPQHF. The CDR3 DNA is TGCAGTGCAAGACCCATCACAGGGGCGGAATACAATCAGCCCCAGCATTTT.

J is TRBJ2-7 and V is TRBV20-1; maybe TRBD2 (5 bases). V lost 1 base, J lost 3 bases, and 10 bases lay in between. Looked up from germline, CDR1 is DFQATT and CDR2 is SNEGSKA (reference sequence). This CDR3 has 13 amino acids. CDR3 nucleotides: TGCAGTGCTAGAGGAGGGATTGGCTACGAGCAGTACGTC. It encodes CSARGGIGYEQYV.

The V and J genes are TRBV4-3 and TRBJ1-4; a weak D match, TRBD1 (6 bases). Germline V gene lookup returns CDR1 LGHNA and CDR2 YSLEER. V lost 4 bases and J lost 4, with 13 bases in between. CDR3 size: 15 residues. The CDR3 DNA is TGCGCCAGCAGCCTCCTAGGGGGAAATAATGAAAAACTGTTTTTT. Translated, it gives CASSLLGGNNEKLFF.

This clonotype has ten or more counts. CDR3 DNA sequence: TGTGCCAGCAGCGTAGACGAGGTCGAGCAGTACTTC. Its protein product is CASSVDEVEQYF. V usage is TRBV9 and J usage is TRBJ2-7, with D unclear. The CDR3 has 12 amino acids. From germline, CDR1 is SGDLS and CDR2 YYNGEE. V lost 0 bases to trimming and J lost 6 bases, with 7 bases between them.

This clonotype has just a few counts. The genes are TRBV5-1 and TRBJ1-2; the match to TRBD1 covers 7 bases. This CDR3 has 12 residues. The V segment lost 9 bases and the J segment 4 bases; nucleotides outside the gene matches: 6. Germline CDR1 and CDR2: SGHRS and YFSETQ. The CDR3 reads CANTGESYGYTF. The CDR3 coding sequence is TGCGCCAACACAGGGGAGTCCTATGGCTACACCTTC.

This clonotype was picked up a small number of times. J is TRBJ2-1 and V is TRBV3-1; 7 bases agree with TRBD2. The junction had 5 bases not matched to a gene; V was cut back by 0 bases and J by 0 bases. This CDR3 is 17 amino acids long. The germline gives CDR1 LGHDT, CDR2 YNNKEL (reference sequence). In DNA, the CDR3 is TGTGCCAGCAGCCAAGATCCCGGGGGGAGCTCCTACAATGAGCAGTTCTTC. Translating it yields CASSQDPGGSSYNEQFF.

V is TRBV4-3 and J is TRBJ2-3; either TRBD1 or TRBD2 may fit D (5 bases each). V was trimmed by 0 bases and J by 4 bases, leaving 17 bases between them. The CDR3 sequence is 17 residues long. The germline gives CDR1 LGHNA, CDR2 YSLEER. The CDR3 is CASSQDLNGGIADTQYF. CDR3 DNA sequence: TGCGCCAGCAGCCAAGACCTAAATGGGGGTATTGCAGATACGCAGTATTTT.

This clonotype was observed a few times. V gene TRBV6-2 or TRBV6-3 combines with J gene TRBJ2-4; D is undetermined. With 6 bases removed from V and 0 bases from J, the gap between germline ends came to 15 bases. From germline, CDR1 is MNHEY and CDR2 SVGEGT. The CDR3 consists of 16 residues. The CDR3 DNA follows: TGTGCCAGCAGGACGGCCGGAGCCCTAGCCAAAAACATTCAGTACTTC. It yields the protein CASRTAGALAKNIQYF.

The chain joins TRBV4-3 to TRBJ2-7; TRBD2 agrees at 8 bases. The junction had 4 bases not matched to a gene; V was cut back by 1 base and J by 2 bases. Germline values: CDR1 LGHNA, CDR2 YSLEER. This CDR3 region has 15 residues. The DNA for the CDR3 is TGCGCCAGCAGCCAAGCTAGCGGGTACCCCTACGAGCAGTACTTC. Protein sequence: CASSQASGYPYEQYF.

This chain uses TRBV6-5 with TRBJ2-1; 10 bases align to TRBD2. The CDR3 is made up of 16 amino acids. Germline V gene lookup returns CDR1 MNHEY and CDR2 SVGAGI. J lost 5 bases, V lost 4 bases, and 8 bases had no gene match. CDR3 DNA: TGTGCCAGCAGTTCCCTCAGCGGGGGGGGTGACAATGAGCAGTTCTTC. This translates into CASSSLSGGGDNEQFF.

The V gene is TRBV24-1, the J gene TRBJ2-4, with D possibly being TRBD2 (5 bases). There are 15 residues in the CDR3. Germline V gene sequence: CDR1 KGHDR, CDR2 SFDVKD. Between the trimmed V and J ends, which lost 4 bases and 1 base, there was a span of 10 bases. CDR3 sequence: CATSDLGGAKNIQYF. DNA of the CDR3: TGTGCCACCAGTGACTTGGGCGGGGCCAAAAACATTCAGTACTTC.

This sequence joins TRBV7-2 and TRBJ2-1; no firm D call. The germline V gene encodes CDR1 SGHTA and CDR2 FQGNSA. V lost 3 bases, J lost 6 bases, and 12 bases lay in between. This CDR3 has 14 residues. As DNA, the CDR3 is TGTGCCAGCAGCTTCATAGACCGAAGCAATGAGCAGTTCTTC. Translation: CASSFIDRSNEQFF.

The sample holds one count of this clonotype. The chain joins TRBV9 to TRBJ1-2; perhaps TRBD1 as D (5 bases). V lost 4 bases and J lost 10, with 14 bases in between. The CDR3 is 12 residues long. Germline-derived CDR1 and CDR2 are SGDLS and YYNGEE. In DNA form, the CDR3 reads TGTGCCAGCAGCACCGGGGCGCTGTTCTACACCTTC. This gives the protein CASSTGALFYTF.

The chain is built from TRBV6-2 or TRBV6-3 and TRBJ1-1, with D tentatively TRBD1 (5 bases). From germline, CDR1 is MNHEY and CDR2 SVGEGT. V was shortened by 2 bases and J by 1 base, with 8 bases between the two germline ends. The CDR3 is 14 residues long. CDR3 loop: CASSYRGRNTEAFF. Here the CDR3 DNA reads TGTGCCAGCAGTTACAGGGGCAGGAACACTGAAGCTTTCTTT.

This clonotype was recorded a few times. CDR3 DNA sequence: TGTGCCAGCAGCCCCGCCGCGGGGGGGCGGAATGAGCAGTTCTTC. This gives the protein CASSPAAGGRNEQFF. The chain links TRBV3-1 to TRBJ2-1, with 9 nucleotides matching TRBD2. The germline CDR1 and CDR2 sequences are LGHDT and YNNKEL (reference sequence). The trim removed 4 bases at V and 7 bases at J, leaving 8 bases unmatched. The length of the CDR3 is 15 residues.

This clonotype has a count of ten or more. The chain couples TRBV7-9 to TRBJ1-1; possibly TRBD1 for D (6 bases). Per the germline V gene, CDR1 is SEHNR and CDR2 is FQNEAQ (reference sequence). V was cut by 4 bases and J by 3 bases, with 15 bases left in between. The CDR3 length is 15 residues. Here the CDR3 reads CASSSSEGGYTEAFF. CDR3 nucleotide sequence: TGTGCCAGCAGCTCTTCAGAGGGGGGGTACACTGAAGCTTTCTTT.

V gene TRBV15 combines with J gene TRBJ2-3, with D perhaps given as TRBD1 or TRBD2 (5 bases each). Trimming shortened V by 3 bases and J by 2 bases, and 15 bases separated the two germline ends. The CDR3 extends over 16 amino acids. The germline gives CDR1 LNHNV, CDR2 YYDKDF (reference sequence). The CDR3 DNA follows: TGTGCCACCAGCAGTGTCTCCGGGACCTTCACAGATACGCAGTATTTT. It is translated as CATSSVSGTFTDTQYF.